A single sample is the source of the 23 T cell receptor beta chains below, sequenced in a study of cytomegalovirus exposure and HLA in healthy donors. Amplification used 60 Vbeta primers and 13 Jbeta primers. TCRdb's copy holds only in-frame clones and misses some; the assay was immunoSEQ multiplex PCR. The sample shows roughly 250,000 clones, around four fifths of them seen only once. The sample consisted of PBMCs. The receptors come from a middle-aged woman in good health and CMV-seropositive.

The V call is TRBV2, the J call TRBJ2-2; D may be TRBD1 (6 bases). Germline lookup yields CDR1 SNHLY and CDR2 FYNNEI. Trimming shortened V by 6 bases and J by 0 bases, and 14 bases separated the two germline ends. The CDR3 is 16 residues long. The DNA for the CDR3 is TGTGCCAGCAGCTCACAGGGACACGCGAACACCGGGGAGCTGTTTTTT. This sequence encodes CASSSQGHANTGELFF.

CDR3 amino acids: CASSQAGTSGSIYLAHNEQFF. For the CDR3, the DNA is TGTGCCAGCAGTCAAGCAGGGACTAGCGGGAGTATCTACTTGGCACACAATGAGCAGTTCTTC. The chain employs TRBV27 and TRBJ2-1; TRBD2 matches at 14 bases. V lost 5 bases and J lost 5; bases outside the gene matches: 20. The CDR3 totals 21 residues. Germline CDR1 MNHEY, CDR2 SMNVEV (reference sequence).

Only a few counts were recorded for this clone. J is TRBJ2-7 and V is TRBV19, with D tentatively TRBD2 (6 bases). Trimming took 4 bases from V and 2 from J, leaving 15 bases between them. The CDR3 spans 15 residues. The germline V gene has CDR1 LNHDA and CDR2 SQIVND (reference sequence). CDR3 in DNA: TGTGCCAGTAGTAGGGAAGCGGGTCCGCCCTACGAGCAGTACTTC. Its protein is CASSREAGPPYEQYF.

The genes are TRBV18 and TRBJ2-6; 8 nucleotides align to TRBD1. The CDR3 sequence is 16 residues long. The V gene's germline CDR1 is KGHSH and CDR2 LQKENI. The trim removed 6 bases at V and 2 bases at J, leaving 6 bases unmatched. Here the CDR3 reads CASSTQGVTGANVLTF. The CDR3 DNA reads as TGTGCCAGCTCGACACAGGGGGTTACTGGGGCCAACGTCCTGACTTTC.

The rearrangement links TRBV6-5 to TRBJ2-1; TRBD2 agrees at 12 bases. Germline V gene lookup returns CDR1 MNHEY and CDR2 SVGAGI. The CDR3 loop spans 15 amino acids. Losses at the gene ends were 7 bases for V and 7 bases for J; bases not matched to a gene: 8. The CDR3 spells CASTLTSGSRNEQFF. CDR3 in DNA: TGTGCCAGCACCCTGACTAGCGGGAGTAGGAATGAGCAGTTCTTC.

Only one count was recorded for this clone. The V and J genes are TRBV28 and TRBJ2-1; D not resolved. The length of the CDR3 is 14 residues. The ends were cut back, 2 bases at V and 7 bases at J, with 12 bases in the middle. CDR1 and CDR2 (germline): MDHEN, SYDVKM. CDR3 sequence: CASSLAGSRNEQFF. The CDR3 DNA reads TGTGCCAGCAGTTTAGCTGGTAGCCGGAATGAGCAGTTCTTC.

The chain has TRBV19 and TRBJ2-7; a possible D gene is TRBD2 (6 bases). V was pared by 4 bases and J by 0 bases, with 16 bases between. Germline assignment: CDR1 LNHDA and CDR2 SQIVND (reference sequence). CDR3 length equals 16 residues. DNA of the CDR3: TGTGCCAGTAGTACAACCGGGGGTAGGTCCTCCTACGAGCAGTACTTC. Translating it yields CASSTTGGRSSYEQYF.

The chain combines TRBV2 with TRBJ2-2; a weak D match, TRBD2 (6 bases). CDR3 length: 15 amino acids. Trimming stripped 4 bases from V and 5 bases from J, with 14 bases between. Germline V gives CDR1 SNHLY, CDR2 FYNNEI. Here the CDR3 reads CASSASALSTGELFF. The CDR3 DNA reads as TGTGCCAGCAGTGCTAGCGCTCTAAGTACCGGGGAGCTGTTTTTT.

To note about this clone: Other DNA sequences within the sample encode an identical CDR3. The V gene is TRBV2, the J gene TRBJ2-2, with TRBD1 as a possible D gene (6 bases). This CDR3 has 14 amino acids. Germline V lookup: CDR1 SNHLY, CDR2 FYNNEI. V lost 4 bases, J lost 6 bases, and 12 bases lay in between. The CDR3 is CASSADRGSGELFF. The CDR3 DNA follows: TGTGCCAGCAGTGCGGACAGAGGCTCCGGGGAGCTGTTTTTT.

The chain is built from TRBV18 and TRBJ2-2; 9 nucleotides align to TRBD1. This CDR3 is built from 15 residues. The V gene end was trimmed by 4 bases and the J gene end by 4 bases; junction bases not matched to a gene: 4. Germline V CDR1 and CDR2: KGHSH, LQKENI. Here the CDR3 DNA reads TGTGCCAGCTCACTGGGACAGGGCGGCACCGGGGAGCTGTTTTTT. The encoded protein is CASSLGQGGTGELFF.

The J gene is TRBJ1-3, the V gene TRBV30; perhaps TRBD1 as D (6 bases). The CDR3 has 11 residues. CDR1 is GTSNPN, CDR2 SVGIG, per germline (reference sequence). The V end lost 4 bases, the J end lost 9 bases, and 10 bases lay between the germline ends. CDR3: CAWTGASTIYF. CDR3 in DNA: TGTGCCTGGACAGGGGCGAGCACCATATATTTT.

This rearrangement joins TRBV6-6 to TRBJ2-2, with 9 nucleotides matching TRBD1. The trim removed 10 bases at V and 7 bases at J, leaving 10 bases unmatched. Germline CDR1 and CDR2: MNHNY and SVGAGI (reference sequence). This CDR3 has 14 residues. The CDR3 reads CATHWTGVGGELFF. In DNA, the CDR3 is TGTGCCACCCATTGGACAGGGGTGGGCGGGGAGCTGTTTTTT.

The gene calls are TRBV5-1 and TRBJ2-1, with 7 bases lining up with TRBD1. The CDR3 is 15 residues long. Germline lookup yields CDR1 SGHRS and CDR2 YFSETQ. The trim removed 2 bases at V and 3 bases at J, leaving 5 bases unmatched. DNA for the CDR3: TGCGCCAGCAGCTTTACAGGGACAGTCTACAATGAGCAGTTCTTC. Amino acid sequence: CASSFTGTVYNEQFF.

For the CDR3, the DNA is TGTGCCACGACAGGGGGCCACTACACCGGGGAGCTGTTTTTT. Protein sequence: CATTGGHYTGELFF. The chain is built from TRBV30 and TRBJ2-2, with 10 bases matching TRBD1. CDR1 is GTSNPN, CDR2 SVGIG, per germline (reference sequence). Trimming at V came to 8 bases and at J to 3 bases, leaving 6 bases not matched to a gene. The CDR3 sequence is 14 residues long.

V gene TRBV7-2 combines with J gene TRBJ1-6, with 7 bases matching TRBD1. Losses at the gene ends were 5 bases for V and 7 bases for J; bases not matched to a gene: 8. Per the germline V gene, CDR1 is SGHTA and CDR2 is FQGNSA. The CDR3 sequence is 15 residues long. The CDR3 DNA reads TGTGCCAGCAGCCCTGAGGGGGCACGGAATTCACCCCTCCACTTT. Translated: CASSPEGARNSPLHF. Complete variable domain (other parts from reference TRBV7-2 and TRBJ1-6): GAGVSQSPSNKVTEKGKDVELRCDPISGHTALYWYRQSLGQGLEFLIYFQGNSAPDKSGLPSDRFSAERTGGSVSTLTIQRTQQEDSAVYLCASSPEGARNSPLHFGNGTRLTVT.

This clone appeared once. The chain combines TRBV27 with TRBJ2-1; D gene ambiguous. The CDR3 contains 12 residues. V lost 10 bases to trimming and J lost 9 bases, with 16 bases between them. Germline CDR1 reads MNHEY; CDR2 reads SMNVEV (reference sequence). Here the CDR3 DNA reads TGTGCCACCGTTTCAGTGGTCAGTGAGCAGTTCTTC. Residues: CATVSVVSEQFF.

As DNA, the CDR3 is TGTGCCAGCAGTGAAGCCCTCTACCAAGAGACCCAGTACTTC. Translating it yields CASSEALYQETQYF. The V call is TRBV2, the J call TRBJ2-5; D call uncertain. Germline V gene lookup returns CDR1 SNHLY and CDR2 FYNNEI. V gave up 0 bases and J gave up 0 bases, with 5 bases separating them. This CDR3 is built from 14 residues. The variable domain in full, completed from reference TRBV2 and TRBJ2-5, reads EPEVTQTPSHQVTQMGQEVILRCVPISNHLYFYWYRQILGQKVEFLVSFYNNEISEKSEIFDDQFSVERPDGSNFTLKIRSTKLEDSAMYFCASSEALYQETQYFGPGTRLLVL.

The V gene is TRBV6-1, the J gene TRBJ2-5, with 11 bases fitting TRBD1. The CDR3 contains 15 residues. V dropped 6 bases and J dropped 2; count of bases not matched to a gene: 5. Germline CDR1 MNHNS, CDR2 SASEGT. This CDR3 is CASSGTGGGQETQYF. As DNA, the CDR3 is TGTGCCAGCAGCGGGACAGGGGGGGGACAAGAGACCCAGTACTTC.

V usage is TRBV6-1 and J usage is TRBJ1-2; 9 bases fit TRBD1. Germline values: CDR1 MNHNS, CDR2 SASEGT. The V and J ends lost 7 bases and 2 bases, in that order; junction bases with no gene match: 8. This CDR3 region has 15 residues. The CDR3 is CASKDPGQGNYGYTF. As DNA, the CDR3 is TGTGCCAGCAAGGACCCGGGACAGGGAAACTATGGCTACACCTTC.

The sample holds a few counts of this clone. The CDR3 DNA reads TGTGCCAGCAGCAAAGTGGGGGACAGGGGGAACACTGAAGCTTTCTTT. Its protein is CASSKVGDRGNTEAFF. V gene TRBV21-1 combines with J gene TRBJ1-1; the D call of TRBD1 is as the table states it, not checked on the DNA. TRBV21-1 constitutes a pseudogene. The CDR3 is made up of 16 amino acids.

Here the CDR3 reads CASSLVPGVLRTDTQYF. CDR3 bases: TGTGCCAGCAGCTTAGTACCGGGGGTGTTGAGGACAGATACGCAGTATTTT. The chain carries TRBV11-3 and TRBJ2-3, with a weak D call TRBD2 (6 bases). With 1 base removed from V and 3 bases from J, the gap between germline ends came to 17 bases. The CDR3 runs to 17 residues. Germline V gene sequence: CDR1 SGHNT, CDR2 YENEEA.

This CDR3 reads CSVGRGAREQFF. The DNA for the CDR3 is TGCAGCGTTGGGCGGGGGGCGCGTGAGCAGTTCTTC. This chain links TRBV29-1 with TRBJ2-1; 8 nucleotides align to TRBD2. Trimming took 4 bases from V and 9 from J; bases not matched to a gene: 5. CDR3 length: 12 amino acids. CDR1 is SQVTM, CDR2 ANQGSEA, per germline.

The chain couples TRBV7-2 to TRBJ2-1, with D hard to call. Germline V lookup: CDR1 SGHTA, CDR2 FQGNSA. Trimming took 5 bases from V and 11 from J, leaving 13 bases between them. The CDR3 sequence is 12 residues long. The CDR3 sequence is CASSPPGLKQFF. The CDR3 bases are TGTGCCAGCAGCCCGCCAGGCCTAAAGCAGTTCTTC.